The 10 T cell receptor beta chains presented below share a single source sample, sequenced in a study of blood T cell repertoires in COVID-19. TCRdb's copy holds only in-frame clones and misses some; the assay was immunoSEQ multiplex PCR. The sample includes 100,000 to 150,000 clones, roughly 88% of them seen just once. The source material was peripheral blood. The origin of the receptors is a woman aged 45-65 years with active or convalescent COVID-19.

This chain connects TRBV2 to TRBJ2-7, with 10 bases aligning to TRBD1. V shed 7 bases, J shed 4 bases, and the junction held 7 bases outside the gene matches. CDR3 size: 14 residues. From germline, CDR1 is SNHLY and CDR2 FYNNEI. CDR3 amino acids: CASTDRGLLYEQYF. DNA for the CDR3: TGTGCCAGCACCGACAGGGGGCTATTGTACGAGCAGTACTTC.

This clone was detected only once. This CDR3 reads CASSPGMGLLNYGYTF. The DNA of the CDR3 is TGTGCCAGCAGCCCAGGTATGGGTCTCTTAAACTATGGCTACACCTTC. The V call is TRBV5-4, the J call TRBJ1-2; D gene unclear. This CDR3 is 16 amino acids long. The V gene lost 4 bases and the J gene lost 2 bases, with 18 bases spanning the gap. The germline V gene has CDR1 SGHNT and CDR2 YYREEE (reference sequence).

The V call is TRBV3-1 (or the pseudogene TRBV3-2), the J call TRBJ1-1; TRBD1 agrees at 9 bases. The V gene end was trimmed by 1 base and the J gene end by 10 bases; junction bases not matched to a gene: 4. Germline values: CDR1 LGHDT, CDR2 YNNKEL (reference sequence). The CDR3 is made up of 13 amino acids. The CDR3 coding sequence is TGTGCCAGCAGCCAAGGGGGACAGGGAGTAGCTTTCTTT. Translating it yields CASSQGGQGVAFF.

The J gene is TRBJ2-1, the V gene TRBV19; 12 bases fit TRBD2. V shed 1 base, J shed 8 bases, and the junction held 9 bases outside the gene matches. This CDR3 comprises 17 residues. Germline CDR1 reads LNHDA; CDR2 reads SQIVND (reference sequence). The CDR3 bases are TGTGCCAGTAGTATAGTCCTGACTAGCGGGAGCGGGGATGAGCAGTTCTTC. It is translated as CASSIVLTSGSGDEQFF.

This chain's CDR3 is CASSQDQLLAGDEQYF. CDR3 in DNA: TGCGCCAGCAGCCAAGATCAGCTACTAGCGGGAGACGAGCAGTACTTC. This chain links TRBV4-1 with TRBJ2-7; 11 nucleotides line up with TRBD2. The CDR3 is 16 amino acids. Trimming at V came to 0 bases and at J to 5 bases, leaving 6 bases not matched to a gene. In germline, CDR1 is MGHRA, CDR2 YSYEKL.

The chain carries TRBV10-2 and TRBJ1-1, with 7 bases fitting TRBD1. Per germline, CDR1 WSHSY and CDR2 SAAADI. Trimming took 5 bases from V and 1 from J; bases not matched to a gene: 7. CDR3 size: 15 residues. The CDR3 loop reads CASSSWTGGNTEAFF. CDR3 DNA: TGCGCCAGCAGTTCCTGGACAGGAGGGAACACTGAAGCTTTCTTT.

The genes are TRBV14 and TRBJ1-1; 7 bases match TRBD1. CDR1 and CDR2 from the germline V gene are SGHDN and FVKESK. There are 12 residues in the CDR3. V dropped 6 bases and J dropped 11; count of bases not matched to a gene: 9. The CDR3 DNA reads TGTGCCAGCAGTCCTGGACAGGACGCCGCTTTCTTT. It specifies CASSPGQDAAFF.

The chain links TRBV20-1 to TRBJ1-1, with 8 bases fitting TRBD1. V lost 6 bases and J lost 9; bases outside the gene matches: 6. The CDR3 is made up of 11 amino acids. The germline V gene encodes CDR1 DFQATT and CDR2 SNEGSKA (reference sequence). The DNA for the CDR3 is TGCAGTGCGACAGGACAGGGTAAAGCTTTCTTT. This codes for CSATGQGKAFF.

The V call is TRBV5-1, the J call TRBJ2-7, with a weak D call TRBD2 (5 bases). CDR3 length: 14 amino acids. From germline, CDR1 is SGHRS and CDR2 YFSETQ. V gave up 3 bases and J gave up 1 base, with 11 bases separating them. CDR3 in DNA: TGCGCCAGCAGCTCCCACGGGAAATCCTACGAGCAGTACTTC. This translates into CASSSHGKSYEQYF.

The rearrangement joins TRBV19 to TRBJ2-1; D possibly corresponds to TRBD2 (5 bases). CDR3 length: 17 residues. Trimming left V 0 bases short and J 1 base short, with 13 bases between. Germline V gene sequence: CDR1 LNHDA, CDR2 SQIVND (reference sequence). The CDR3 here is CASSIDPLAMSYNEQFF. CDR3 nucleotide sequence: TGTGCCAGTAGTATAGATCCTCTAGCTATGTCCTACAATGAGCAGTTCTTC. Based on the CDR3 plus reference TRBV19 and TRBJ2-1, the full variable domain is DGGITQSPKYLFRKEGQNVTLSCEQNLNHDAMYWYRQDPGQGLRLIYYSQIVNDFQKGDIAEGYSVSREKKESFPLTVTSAQKNPTAFYLCASSIDPLAMSYNEQFFGPGTRLTVL.